Listed below are T cell receptor beta chains from one sample, sequenced in a study of T cell repertoires in cytomegalovirus infection. Their antigens remain unidentified. TCRdb passed the reads through MiXCR, listing each CDR3 protein once. Here the sample spans around 900,000 distinct CDR3 sequences, less than 35% being singletons. This material consisted of cultured CD8+ T cells from PBMCs, taken from culture after CMV antigen stimulation. The receptors stem from a human donor in good health (CMV status not recorded). Some clones in this sample may be carry-over from other donors' samples. CDR3s leave out the opening cysteine and the closing phenylalanine or tryptophan. Each record gives: CDR3 length, V gene, CDR3 protein.

length: 13
V: TRBV6-5
CDR3: ASSPRQGKWNEQF

length: 14
V: TRBV28
CDR3: ASSFVGGGGAETQY

length: 13
V: TRBV28
CDR3: AIAGGTGSTGELF

length: 12
V: TRBV29-1
CDR3: SVDDQGAGVTQY

length: 13
V: TRBV5-8
CDR3: ASSLGSGKVQPQH

length: 12
V: TRBV7-6
CDR3: ASSLAEGRSPLH

length: 14
V: TRBV5-1
CDR3: ASSNQMIPGEAEAF

length: 11
V: TRBV24-1
CDR3: ATDRDSGIGQF

length: 13
V: TRBV19
CDR3: ASDAGGVMNTEAF

length: 10
V: TRBV27
CDR3: ASGQAQVEAF

length: 14
V: TRBV4-3
CDR3: ASSHPLAGRPNEQF

length: 12
V: TRBV20-1
CDR3: SARDWDRDNEQF

length: 14
V: TRBV28
CDR3: ASSLQLSGSYNEQF